This paragraph covers one TCR beta chain sequence. Its antigen is currently unknown. TCRdb called the 5' RACE reads again in MiXCR, with one record for every CDR3 protein. The sample shows about 140,000 distinct CDR3 sequences, about 14% of them seen only once. The source of the sample is a study of T-cell memory formation after mild COVID-19. At the level of the study: TCR clusters largely stayed donor specific. Overall study findings and caveats: Whereas later expanders leaned CD4+, clones contracting day 15 to 85 showed a balanced CD4/CD8 makeup. CD4+ clones that contracted lay mainly in CM and EM; CD8+ ones lay in EMRA. Pre-infection memory harbored some responding clones, suggesting cross-reactive memory joined.

Germline V gene sequence: CDR1 MGHRA, CDR2 YSYEKL. The CDR3 extends over 15 amino acids. Trimming removed 3 bases from V and 0 bases from J, with 11 bases in between. The chain employs TRBV4-1 and TRBJ1-1, with D hard to call. This clonotype was obtained from an adult woman who had mild COVID-19 (a few samples of this study predate the infection). Cell type and time point are not known. The sequencing input was PBMCs or a T cell subset sorted from them (not recorded which). The CDR3 is CASSQDPTLNTEAFF. The DNA of the CDR3 is TGCGCCAGCAGCCAGGACCCGACACTGAACACTGAAGCTTTCTTT.